These T cell receptor beta chains were read from a single sample in a study of blood T cell repertoires in COVID-19. Clones were read by immunoSEQ multiplex PCR, and TCRdb kept only the in-frame ones, dropping some. The sample consists of more than 110,000 clones, approximately 84% of them appearing once. The specimen was PBMCs or T cells enriched from blood (not recorded which). The source of these receptors is a man aged 35-49 years with acute COVID-19. Each CDR3 is given with its conserved first and last residue. The order of the fields is clone size, J gene, D gene, V gene, CDR3 DNA, CDR3 protein. A D gene is named only where the DNA matches it firmly. Clone size is shown for a subset of rows, as once, few, many or a class of expanded clone.

clone size: NA
J gene: TRBJ1-2
D gene: NA
V gene: TRBV2
CDR3 DNA: TGTGCCAGCAGGGGTCAAAGGGGTGGATATGGCTACACCTTC
CDR3 protein: CASRGQRGGYGYTF

clone size: NA
J gene: TRBJ2-1
D gene: NA
V gene: TRBV5-6
CDR3 DNA: TGTGCCAGCAGCTTAACCCAGAGGAGACAGTTCTTC
CDR3 protein: CASSLTQRRQFF

clone size: NA
J gene: TRBJ1-1
D gene: NA
V gene: TRBV12-3/TRBV12-4
CDR3 DNA: TGTGCCAGCAGTTGGGGACTTGAAGCTTTCTTT
CDR3 protein: CASSWGLEAFF

clone size: NA
J gene: TRBJ1-4
D gene: NA
V gene: TRBV5-1
CDR3 DNA: TGCGCCAGCAGCTTAACAGGGTCTTCGGGTGAAAAACTGTTTTTT
CDR3 protein: CASSLTGSSGEKLFF

clone size: NA
J gene: TRBJ2-7
D gene: NA
V gene: TRBV5-1
CDR3 DNA: TGCGCCAGCAGCTTGGGGGCAGAGGGTGGCTACGAGCAGTACTTC
CDR3 protein: CASSLGAEGGYEQYF

clone size: NA
J gene: TRBJ1-6
D gene: NA
V gene: TRBV4-2
CDR3 DNA: TGTGCCAGCAGCCAAGAGTACCTAGGGCAGGGAATATTTGATTCACCCCTCCACTTT
CDR3 protein: CASSQEYLGQGIFDSPLHF

clone size: NA
J gene: TRBJ2-7
D gene: NA
V gene: TRBV6-2/TRBV6-3
CDR3 DNA: TGTGCCAGCAGTTACCCTACGAAAAAGCAGTACTTC
CDR3 protein: CASSYPTKKQYF

clone size: once
J gene: TRBJ2-3
D gene: TRBD2
V gene: TRBV3-1/TRBV3-2
CDR3 DNA: TGTGCCAGCAGCCCTAGCGGGGGAGGGGGAGATACGCAGTATTTT
CDR3 protein: CASSPSGGGGDTQYF

clone size: few
J gene: TRBJ2-1
D gene: NA
V gene: TRBV2
CDR3 DNA: TGTGCCAGCCCACAGGTCCTTTCCTACAATGAGCAGTTCTTC
CDR3 protein: CASPQVLSYNEQFF

clone size: NA
J gene: TRBJ2-3
D gene: NA
V gene: TRBV14
CDR3 DNA: TGTGCCAGCAGCCCATACAGCCGGTTTAGCACAGATACGCAGTATTTT
CDR3 protein: CASSPYSRFSTDTQYF

clone size: few
J gene: TRBJ1-1
D gene: TRBD1
V gene: TRBV10-3
CDR3 DNA: TGTGCCATCAGTGACCCAGGGACCGGGACAGGGAGCACTGAAGCTTTCTTT
CDR3 protein: CAISDPGTGTGSTEAFF

clone size: NA
J gene: TRBJ2-7
D gene: TRBD1
V gene: TRBV19
CDR3 DNA: TGTGCCAGTAGTCCATTGTCGGGACAGCTCTCCTACGAGCAGTACTTC
CDR3 protein: CASSPLSGQLSYEQYF

clone size: few
J gene: TRBJ2-1
D gene: NA
V gene: TRBV2
CDR3 DNA: TGTGCCAGCATCGCGGGACAGACGGGCTACAATGAGCAGTTCTTC
CDR3 protein: CASIAGQTGYNEQFF

clone size: NA
J gene: TRBJ2-5
D gene: NA
V gene: TRBV11-2
CDR3 DNA: TGTGCCAGCAGCTTGGCCCGACTGGAGACCCAGTACTTC
CDR3 protein: CASSLARLETQYF

clone size: NA
J gene: TRBJ2-2
D gene: NA
V gene: TRBV6-2/TRBV6-3
CDR3 DNA: TGTGCCAGCAGCCAGGAGTCGGCCGGGGAGCTGTTTTTT
CDR3 protein: CASSQESAGELFF

clone size: NA
J gene: TRBJ1-6
D gene: NA
V gene: TRBV7-9
CDR3 DNA: TGTGCCAGCAGCCAGAGGGGAGGATCTTCACCCCTCCACTTT
CDR3 protein: CASSQRGGSSPLHF

clone size: NA
J gene: TRBJ2-1
D gene: NA
V gene: TRBV6-5
CDR3 DNA: TGTGCCAGCAGCGCTAATCCCAATGAGCAGTTCTTC
CDR3 protein: CASSANPNEQFF

clone size: NA
J gene: TRBJ2-3
D gene: TRBD1
V gene: TRBV5-1
CDR3 DNA: TGCGCCAGCAGCTTTCCCGGGACAGGCGAACTAGCAGATACGCAGTATTTT
CDR3 protein: CASSFPGTGELADTQYF

clone size: NA
J gene: TRBJ2-2
D gene: NA
V gene: TRBV3-1/TRBV3-2
CDR3 DNA: TGTGCCAGCAGCCCGGGACAAAAAGTCACCGGGGAGCTGTTTTTT
CDR3 protein: CASSPGQKVTGELFF

clone size: NA
J gene: TRBJ2-2
D gene: NA
V gene: TRBV27
CDR3 DNA: TGTGCCAGCAGTCTAACTTTCACCGGGGAGCTGTTTTTT
CDR3 protein: CASSLTFTGELFF

clone size: NA
J gene: TRBJ1-3
D gene: TRBD1
V gene: TRBV7-9
CDR3 DNA: TGTGCCAGCAGCAAAAACAGGGGGCGAGGAAACACCATATATTTT
CDR3 protein: CASSKNRGRGNTIYF

clone size: NA
J gene: TRBJ1-1
D gene: TRBD1
V gene: TRBV6-5
CDR3 DNA: TGTGCCAGCAGTTACTCGAAAGGGGGCCTAAACACTGAAGCTTTCTTT
CDR3 protein: CASSYSKGGLNTEAFF

clone size: NA
J gene: TRBJ2-3
D gene: TRBD2
V gene: TRBV7-8
CDR3 DNA: TGTGCCAGCAGCTCGGGACTAGCGGGATCAGATACGCAGTATTTT
CDR3 protein: CASSSGLAGSDTQYF

clone size: NA
J gene: TRBJ1-4
D gene: NA
V gene: TRBV25-1
CDR3 DNA: TGTGCCAGCAGGGGAGTGGATCACGGTTTTGAAAAACTGTTTTTT
CDR3 protein: CASRGVDHGFEKLFF

clone size: NA
J gene: TRBJ2-1
D gene: TRBD2
V gene: TRBV10-2
CDR3 DNA: TGCGCCAGCAGTGAATCTAGCGGGCTTTACAATGAGCAGTTCTTC
CDR3 protein: CASSESSGLYNEQFF

clone size: NA
J gene: TRBJ2-7
D gene: TRBD2
V gene: TRBV5-6
CDR3 DNA: TGTGCCAGCAGCTTGGCCAAGGGACTAGCGGGAGGGGAGCAGTACTTC
CDR3 protein: CASSLAKGLAGGEQYF

clone size: NA
J gene: TRBJ1-1
D gene: NA
V gene: TRBV11-3
CDR3 DNA: TGTGCCAGCAGCTCGGGGGGCTACACTGAAGCTTTCTTT
CDR3 protein: CASSSGGYTEAFF

clone size: NA
J gene: TRBJ2-1
D gene: NA
V gene: TRBV7-2
CDR3 DNA: TGTGCCAGCAGCTTACCGGAGAGCTACAATGAGCAGTTCTTC
CDR3 protein: CASSLPESYNEQFF